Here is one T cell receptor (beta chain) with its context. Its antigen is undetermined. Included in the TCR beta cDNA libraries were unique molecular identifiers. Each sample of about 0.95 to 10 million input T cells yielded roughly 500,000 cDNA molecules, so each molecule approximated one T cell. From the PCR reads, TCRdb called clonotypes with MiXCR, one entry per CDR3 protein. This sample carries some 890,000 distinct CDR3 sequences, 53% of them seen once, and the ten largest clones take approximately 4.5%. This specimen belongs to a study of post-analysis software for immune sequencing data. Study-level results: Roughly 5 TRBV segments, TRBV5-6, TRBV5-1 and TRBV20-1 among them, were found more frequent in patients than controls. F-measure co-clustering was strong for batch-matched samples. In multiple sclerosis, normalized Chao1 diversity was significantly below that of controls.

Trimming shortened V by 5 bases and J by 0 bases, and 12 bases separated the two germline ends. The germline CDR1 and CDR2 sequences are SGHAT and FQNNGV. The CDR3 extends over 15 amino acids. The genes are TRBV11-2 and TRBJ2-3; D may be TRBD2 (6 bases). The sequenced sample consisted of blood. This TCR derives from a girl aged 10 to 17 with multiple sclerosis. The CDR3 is CASSNGLKSTDTQYF. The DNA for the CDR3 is TGTGCCAGCAGCAACGGACTAAAGAGCACAGATACGCAGTATTTT.